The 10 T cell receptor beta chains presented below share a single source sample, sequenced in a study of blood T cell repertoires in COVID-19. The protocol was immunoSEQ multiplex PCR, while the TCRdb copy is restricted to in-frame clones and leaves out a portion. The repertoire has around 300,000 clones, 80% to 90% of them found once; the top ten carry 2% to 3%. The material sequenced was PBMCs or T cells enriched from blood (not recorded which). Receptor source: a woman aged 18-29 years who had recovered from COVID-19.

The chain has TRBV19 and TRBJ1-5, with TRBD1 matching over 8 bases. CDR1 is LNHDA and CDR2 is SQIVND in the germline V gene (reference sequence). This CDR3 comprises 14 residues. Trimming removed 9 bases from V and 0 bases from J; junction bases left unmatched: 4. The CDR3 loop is CASRGPNSNQPQHF. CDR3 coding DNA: TGTGCCAGCAGGGGGCCTAATAGCAATCAGCCCCAGCATTTT.

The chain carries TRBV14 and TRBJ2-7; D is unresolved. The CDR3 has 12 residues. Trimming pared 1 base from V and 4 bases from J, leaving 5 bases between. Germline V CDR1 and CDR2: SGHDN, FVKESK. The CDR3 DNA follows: TGTGCCAGCAGCCAAGTTTATTACGAGCAGTACTTC. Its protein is CASSQVYYEQYF.

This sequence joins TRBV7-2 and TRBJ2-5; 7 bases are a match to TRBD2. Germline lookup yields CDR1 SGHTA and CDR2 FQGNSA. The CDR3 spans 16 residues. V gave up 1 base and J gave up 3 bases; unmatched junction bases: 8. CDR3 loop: CASSLGGGTTKETQYF. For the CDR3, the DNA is TGTGCCAGCAGCTTAGGGGGGGGGACTACCAAAGAGACCCAGTACTTC. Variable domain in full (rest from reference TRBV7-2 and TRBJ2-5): GAGVSQSPSNKVTEKGKDVELRCDPISGHTALYWYRQSLGQGLEFLIYFQGNSAPDKSGLPSDRFSAERTGGSVSTLTIQRTQQEDSAVYLCASSLGGGTTKETQYFGPGTRLLVL.

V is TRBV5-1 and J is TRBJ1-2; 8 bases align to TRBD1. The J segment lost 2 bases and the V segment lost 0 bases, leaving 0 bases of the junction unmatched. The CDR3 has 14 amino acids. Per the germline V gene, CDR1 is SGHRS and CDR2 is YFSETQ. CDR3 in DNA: TGCGCCAGCAGCTTGGACAGGGGGAACTATGGCTACACCTTC. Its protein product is CASSLDRGNYGYTF.

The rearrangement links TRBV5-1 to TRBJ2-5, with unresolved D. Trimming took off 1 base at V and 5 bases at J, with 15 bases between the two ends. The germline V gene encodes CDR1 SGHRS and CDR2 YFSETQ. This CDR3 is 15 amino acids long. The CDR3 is CASSLQRGEAETQYF. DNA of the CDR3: TGCGCCAGCAGCTTGCAGCGAGGTGAGGCGGAGACCCAGTACTTC.

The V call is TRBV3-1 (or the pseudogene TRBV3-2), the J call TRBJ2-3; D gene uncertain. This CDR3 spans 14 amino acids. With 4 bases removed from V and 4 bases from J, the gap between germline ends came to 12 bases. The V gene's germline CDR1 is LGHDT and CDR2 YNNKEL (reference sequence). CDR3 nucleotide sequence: TGTGCCAGCAGCCCCCATCTAGAGGCAGATACGCAGTATTTT. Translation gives CASSPHLEADTQYF.

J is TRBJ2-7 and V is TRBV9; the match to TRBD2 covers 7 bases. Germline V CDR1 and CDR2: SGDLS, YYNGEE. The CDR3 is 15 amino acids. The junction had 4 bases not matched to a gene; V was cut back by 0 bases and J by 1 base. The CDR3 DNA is TGTGCCAGCAGCGTAGCTCCCGGGAGGTCCTACGAGCAGTACTTC. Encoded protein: CASSVAPGRSYEQYF.

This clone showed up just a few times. This CDR3 reads CASSAELYTTQSYEQYF. In DNA, the CDR3 is TGTGCCAGCAGCGCCGAATTATATACGACACAATCCTACGAGCAGTACTTC. The chain uses TRBV9 and TRBJ2-7; D is undetermined. CDR1 is SGDLS, CDR2 YYNGEE, per germline. CDR3 length: 17 residues. The V end was cut by 3 bases, the J end by 1 base, with 20 bases between.

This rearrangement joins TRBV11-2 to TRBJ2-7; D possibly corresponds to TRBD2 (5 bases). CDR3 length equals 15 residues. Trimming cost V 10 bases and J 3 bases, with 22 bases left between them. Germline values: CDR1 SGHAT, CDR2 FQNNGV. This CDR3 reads CATRSIRGSFYEQYF. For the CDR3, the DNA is TGTGCCACCCGATCGATCCGGGGTTCCTTCTACGAGCAGTACTTC.

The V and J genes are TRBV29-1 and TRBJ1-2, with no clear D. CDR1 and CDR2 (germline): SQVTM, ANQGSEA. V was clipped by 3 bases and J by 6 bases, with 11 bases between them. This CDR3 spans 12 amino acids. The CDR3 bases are TGCAGCGTTGATTTTAGTACGGATGGCTACACCTTC. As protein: CSVDFSTDGYTF.